This T cell receptor (beta chain) was observed in a study of blood T cell repertoires in COVID-19. Study details: Collection of acute and convalescent COVID-19 samples took place in the United States, Italy and Spain.

CDR3 size: 15 residues. In germline, CDR1 is SGHRS, CDR2 YFSETQ. The ends lost 7 bases at V and 6 bases at J; junction bases unmatched: 12. The method was immunoSEQ multiplex PCR; TCRdb's version includes in-frame clones alone and lacks a portion of them. This sample carries 200,000 to 250,000 clones, around 81% of them seen once, and the ten largest clones take around 7.7%. Sample: peripheral blood. The source of this sequence is a woman between 70 and 85 years old with acute or convalescent COVID-19. The chain uses TRBV5-1 and TRBJ2-3; TRBD1 matches at 9 bases. The CDR3 protein is CASSRTGVGGDTQYF. As DNA, the CDR3 is TGCGCCAGCTCCAGGACAGGGGTCGGGGGGGATACGCAGTATTTT.